Below are 12 T cell receptor beta chains sequenced from a single sample in a study of CD8 T cells in ankylosing spondylitis. Study-level results: Fewer than ten highly homologous variants made up a TCR beta motif that seemed to typify ankylosing spondylitis blood.

TCRdb re-called the 5' RACE reads through MiXCR, storing one row per CDR3 protein. The table records roughly 670,000 distinct CDR3 sequences, 15% to 20% of them present only once. Antigen specificity for these receptors is unknown. The source material was blood, either unsorted or a sorted T cell fraction (not recorded which). The receptor set was obtained from a male donor with ankylosing spondylitis.

This clonotype was counted a few times. V gene TRBV12-3 or TRBV12-4 combines with J gene TRBJ1-1; TRBD1 agrees at 10 bases. This CDR3 has 13 residues. The V and J ends lost 8 bases and 4 bases, in that order; junction bases with no gene match: 4. CDR3 DNA sequence: TGTGCCAGCGGAAGACAGGGGGCCACTGAAGCTTTCTTT. Its protein is CASGRQGATEAFF.

The chain is built from TRBV29-1 and TRBJ1-2; D ambiguous. The CDR3 runs 15 residues. V dropped 7 bases and J dropped 2 bases, with 20 bases sitting between them. Germline assignment: CDR1 SQVTM and CDR2 ANQGSEA. CDR3 bases: TGCAGCGCGGAGGGTGTGGGTGCCGCCAACTATGGCTACACCTTC. Translated: CSAEGVGAANYGYTF.

This chain uses TRBV6-5 with TRBJ2-5; 10 bases match TRBD2. Germline-derived CDR1 and CDR2 are MNHEY and SVGAGI. Trimming took 1 base from V and 4 from J; bases not matched to a gene: 9. This CDR3 has 17 residues. The CDR3: CASSYFGTSVSSETQYF. The CDR3 region has the DNA TGTGCCAGCAGTTACTTCGGGACTAGCGTTTCGTCAGAGACCCAGTACTTC.

A few counts support this clonotype. The rearrangement uses TRBV5-1 and TRBJ1-1; weak D call: TRBD1 (6 bases). V was cut by 7 bases and J by 1 base, with 23 bases left in between. The germline CDR1 and CDR2 sequences are SGHRS and YFSETQ. The CDR3 contains 17 residues. CDR3 sequence (DNA): TGCGCCAGCCATGATACAGGCCTGAGAGGGGGGAACACTGAAGCTTTCTTT. It is translated as CASHDTGLRGGNTEAFF.

This clonotype has at least ten counts. V and J are TRBV12-3 or TRBV12-4 and TRBJ1-5, with D uncertain. The CDR3 extends over 14 amino acids. Trimming left V 2 bases short and J 5 bases short, with 10 bases between. The chain's CDR3 is CASSLRVGHQPQHF. The CDR3 DNA reads TGTGCCAGCAGTTTACGGGTAGGACATCAGCCCCAGCATTTT.

This clonotype was detected ten times or more. This rearrangement joins TRBV7-9 to TRBJ2-2; D gene unclear. Per germline, CDR1 SEHNR and CDR2 FQNEAQ (reference sequence). This CDR3 has 15 residues. V lost 5 bases and J lost 3, with 13 bases in between. CDR3 DNA sequence: TGTGCCAGCAGCCCTCAGAGGACCCACACCGGGGAGCTGTTTTTT. Residues: CASSPQRTHTGELFF. Based on the CDR3 plus reference TRBV7-9 and TRBJ2-2, the full variable domain is DTGVSQNPRHKITKRGQNVTFRCDPISEHNRLYWYRQTLGQGPEFLTYFQNEAQLEKSRLLSDRFSAERPKGSFSTLEIQRTEQGDSAMYLCASSPQRTHTGELFFGEGSRLTVL.

This clonotype came up a few times. The gene calls are TRBV4-3 and TRBJ2-3; 7 bases match TRBD2. The CDR3 runs to 16 residues. Germline V gene lookup returns CDR1 LGHNA and CDR2 YSLEER. Germline trimming cut 4 bases from V and 3 bases from J; bases unmatched to any gene: 10. The CDR3 spells CASSPGIDGRTDTQYF. The DNA for the CDR3 is TGCGCCAGCAGCCCTGGAATAGACGGGAGGACAGATACGCAGTATTTT.

The sample holds a few counts of this clonotype. V gene TRBV6-5 combines with J gene TRBJ2-7; 7 positions agree with TRBD1. The CDR3 totals 14 residues. Germline V gives CDR1 MNHEY, CDR2 SVGAGI. With 0 bases clipped from V and 4 bases from J, the junction kept 3 bases outside the gene matches. The CDR3 is CASSYSDRSYEQYF. Here the CDR3 DNA reads TGTGCCAGCAGTTACTCGGACAGGAGTTACGAGCAGTACTTC.

This clonotype was seen repeatedly, ten times or more. The chain employs TRBV20-1 and TRBJ1-3; D unclear. The CDR3 loop spans 15 amino acids. Germline CDR1 reads DFQATT; CDR2 reads SNEGSKA (reference sequence). Trimming shortened V by 5 bases and J by 0 bases, and 14 bases separated the two germline ends. The CDR3 sequence: CSAPRVGISGNTIYF. The CDR3 bases are TGCAGTGCTCCCCGAGTGGGGATCTCTGGAAACACCATATATTTT.

The sample holds a few counts of this clonotype. This chain connects TRBV11-1 to TRBJ2-5; 8 nucleotides align to TRBD1. The germline CDR1 and CDR2 sequences are SGHAT and FQDESV (reference sequence). This CDR3 has 19 amino acids. V shed 1 base and J 0 bases; nucleotides not matched to a gene: 13. The CDR3 region has the DNA TGTGCCAGCAGCTTAGACCCCCGGGACAGGCATTTGTACCAAGAGACCCAGTACTTC. Amino acids: CASSLDPRDRHLYQETQYF.

The CDR3, as DNA: TGTGCCAGCAGCCCGGCGGGGGGCCTCCTCTACGAGCAGTACTTC. Protein: CASSPAGGLLYEQYF. This chain connects TRBV3-1 to TRBJ2-7; 8 positions agree with TRBD2. This CDR3 is built from 15 residues. With 4 bases clipped from V and 3 bases from J, the junction kept 8 bases outside the gene matches. CDR1 and CDR2 from the germline V gene are LGHDT and YNNKEL (reference sequence).

This clonotype has a count of ten or more. CDR3 protein: CAGGGRRADTQYF. In nucleotides, the CDR3 is TGTGCCGGGGGCGGGAGAAGGGCAGATACGCAGTATTTT. The chain joins TRBV7-8 to TRBJ2-3; D possibly corresponds to TRBD2 (7 bases). V gave up 11 bases and J gave up 4 bases, with 16 bases separating them. CDR1 is SGHVS and CDR2 is FQNEAQ in the germline V gene. This CDR3 is built from 13 residues.